The entry below gives a single TCR beta chain sequence along with its context. The sample is drawn from a study of blood T cell repertoires in COVID-19. Looked up from germline, CDR1 is SNHLY and CDR2 is FYNNEI. This CDR3 spans 16 amino acids. Trimming removed 4 bases from V and 0 bases from J; junction bases left unmatched: 6. This table comes from immunoSEQ multiplex PCR, and its TCRdb copy is limited to in-frame clones, with some not included. The repertoire has more than 200,000 clones, about nine tenths of them found once; the top ten carry 7% to 9%. The sequence came from a man aged 30-40 years in a cohort exposed to, infected with or recovered from COVID-19 (not recorded which). The source material was PBMCs or T cells enriched from blood (not recorded which). The chain recombines TRBV2 with TRBJ2-7; 10 nucleotides match TRBD2. For the CDR3, the DNA is TGTGCCAGCAGTGGGGGGACTAGCGTAAGCTCCTACGAGCAGTACTTC. Protein sequence: CASSGGTSVSSYEQYF.